This paragraph covers one TCR beta chain sequence. Antigen unknown. This entry is derived from a study of T cell repertoires in cytomegalovirus infection. The wider study: Matching HLA type and CMV infection were both indicated by public TCR beta signatures. Overall study findings and caveats: In two of eight donors, the top clonotype was HLA-C-restricted CMV-specific. Summed public TCR beta family frequency identified CMV carriers bearing the relevant HLA.

TCRdb reprocessed the reads via MiXCR and lists one record per CDR3 protein. The data contain about 440,000 distinct CDR3 sequences, about 33% of them singletons. The TCR originated in a human donor in good health (CMV status not recorded). Some clones in this sample may be carry-over from other donors' samples. The specimen was PBMCs.

CDR3 sequence: CASSRTQTFTDTQYF. CDR3 coding DNA: TGTGCCAGCAGCCGGACCCAGACATTCACAGATACGCAGTATTTT. V is TRBV5-6 and J is TRBJ2-3, with D uncertain. The V end was cut by 4 bases, the J end by 2 bases, with 14 bases between. CDR1 SGHDT and CDR2 YYEEEE come from the germline V gene. The length of the CDR3 is 15 residues.